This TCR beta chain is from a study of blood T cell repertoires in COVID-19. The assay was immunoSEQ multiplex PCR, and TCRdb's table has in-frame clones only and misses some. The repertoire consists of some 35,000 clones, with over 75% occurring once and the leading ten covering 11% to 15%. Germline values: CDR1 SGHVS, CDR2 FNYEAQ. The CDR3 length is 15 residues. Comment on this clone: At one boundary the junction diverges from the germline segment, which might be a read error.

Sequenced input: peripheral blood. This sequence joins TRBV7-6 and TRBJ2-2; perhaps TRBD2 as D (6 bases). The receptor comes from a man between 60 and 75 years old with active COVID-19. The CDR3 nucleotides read TGTGCCAGCAGCTACACGGGACTCCCAACCGAGGAGCTGTTTTTT. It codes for CASSYTGLPTEELFF.